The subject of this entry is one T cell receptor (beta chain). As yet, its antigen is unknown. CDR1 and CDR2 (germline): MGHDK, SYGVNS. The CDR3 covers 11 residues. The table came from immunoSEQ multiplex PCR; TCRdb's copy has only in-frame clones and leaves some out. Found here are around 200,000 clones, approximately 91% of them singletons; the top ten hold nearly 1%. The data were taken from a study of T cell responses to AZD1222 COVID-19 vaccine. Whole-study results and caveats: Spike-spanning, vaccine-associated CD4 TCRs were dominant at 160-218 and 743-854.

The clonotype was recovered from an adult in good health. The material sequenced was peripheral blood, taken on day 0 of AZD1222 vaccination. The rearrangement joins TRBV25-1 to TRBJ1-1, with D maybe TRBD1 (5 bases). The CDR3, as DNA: TGTGCAGGAGGGGCGCAGCGCCAAGCTTTCTTT. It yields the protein CAGGAQRQAFF.